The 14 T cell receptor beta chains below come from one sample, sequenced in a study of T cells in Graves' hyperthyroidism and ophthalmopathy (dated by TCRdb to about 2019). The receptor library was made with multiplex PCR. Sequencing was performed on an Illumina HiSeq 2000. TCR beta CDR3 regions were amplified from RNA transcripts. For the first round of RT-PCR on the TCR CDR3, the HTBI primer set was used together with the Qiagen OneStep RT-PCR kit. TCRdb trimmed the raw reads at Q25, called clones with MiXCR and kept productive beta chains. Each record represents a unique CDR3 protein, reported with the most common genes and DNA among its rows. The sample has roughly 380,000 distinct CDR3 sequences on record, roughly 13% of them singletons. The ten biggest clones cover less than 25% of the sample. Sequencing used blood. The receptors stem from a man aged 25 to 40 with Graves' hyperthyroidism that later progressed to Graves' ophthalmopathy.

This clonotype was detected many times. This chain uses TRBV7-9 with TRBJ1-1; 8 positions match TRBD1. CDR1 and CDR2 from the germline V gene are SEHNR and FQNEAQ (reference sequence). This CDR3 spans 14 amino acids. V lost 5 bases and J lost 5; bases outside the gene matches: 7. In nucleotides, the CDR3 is TGTGCCAGCAGCACCGGACAGGGTTTGACTGAAGCTTTCTTT. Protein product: CASSTGQGLTEAFF.

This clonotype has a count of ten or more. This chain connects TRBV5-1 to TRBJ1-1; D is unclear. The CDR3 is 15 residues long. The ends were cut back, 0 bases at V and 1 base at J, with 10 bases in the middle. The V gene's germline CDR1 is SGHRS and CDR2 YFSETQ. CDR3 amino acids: CASSLEYQANTEAFF. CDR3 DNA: TGCGCCAGCAGCTTGGAGTACCAGGCGAACACTGAAGCTTTCTTT.

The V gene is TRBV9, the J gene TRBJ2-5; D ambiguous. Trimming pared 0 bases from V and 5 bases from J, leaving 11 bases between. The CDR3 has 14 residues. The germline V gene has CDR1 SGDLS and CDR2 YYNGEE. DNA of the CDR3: TGTGCCAGCAGCGTAGATGGCAAAAGGGAGACCCAGTACTTC. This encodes CASSVDGKRETQYF.

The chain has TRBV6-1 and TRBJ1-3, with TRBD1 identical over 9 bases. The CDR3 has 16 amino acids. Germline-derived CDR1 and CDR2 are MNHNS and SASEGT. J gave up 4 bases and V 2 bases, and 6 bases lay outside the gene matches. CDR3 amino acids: CASSERDRVTGNTIYF. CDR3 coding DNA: TGTGCCAGCAGTGAACGGGACAGGGTTACAGGAAACACCATATATTTT.

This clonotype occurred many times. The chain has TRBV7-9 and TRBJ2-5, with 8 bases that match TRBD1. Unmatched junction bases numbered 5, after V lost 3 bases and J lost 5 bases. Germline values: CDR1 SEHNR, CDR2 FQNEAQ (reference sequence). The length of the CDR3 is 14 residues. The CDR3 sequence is CASSFGQGRETQYF. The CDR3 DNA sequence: TGTGCCAGCAGCTTTGGACAGGGTAGGGAGACCCAGTACTTC.

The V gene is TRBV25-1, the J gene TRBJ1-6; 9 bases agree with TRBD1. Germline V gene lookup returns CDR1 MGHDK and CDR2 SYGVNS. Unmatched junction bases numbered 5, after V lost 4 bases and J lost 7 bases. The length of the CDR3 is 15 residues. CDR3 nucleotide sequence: TGTGCCAGCAGTGTGGGGGACAGGGACAATTCACCCCTCCACTTT. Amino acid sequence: CASSVGDRDNSPLHF.

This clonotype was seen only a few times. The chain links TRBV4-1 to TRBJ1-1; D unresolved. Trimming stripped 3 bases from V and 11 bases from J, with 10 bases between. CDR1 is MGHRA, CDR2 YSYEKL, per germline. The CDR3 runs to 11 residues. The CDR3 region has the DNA TGCGCCAGCAGCCACTCAGAGAGGGCTTTCTTT. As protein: CASSHSERAFF.

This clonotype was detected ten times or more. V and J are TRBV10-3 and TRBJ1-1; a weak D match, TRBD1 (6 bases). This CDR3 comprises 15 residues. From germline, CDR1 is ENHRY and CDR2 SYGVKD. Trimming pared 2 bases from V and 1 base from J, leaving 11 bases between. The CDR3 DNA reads TGTGCCATCAGTGAGCACGAACAGGGGAACACTGAAGCTTTCTTT. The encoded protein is CAISEHEQGNTEAFF.

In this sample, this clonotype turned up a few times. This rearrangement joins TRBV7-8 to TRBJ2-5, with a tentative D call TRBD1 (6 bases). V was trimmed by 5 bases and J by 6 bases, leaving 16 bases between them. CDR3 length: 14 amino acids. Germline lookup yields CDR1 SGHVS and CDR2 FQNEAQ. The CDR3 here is CASSPEGVLKTQYF. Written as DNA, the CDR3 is TGTGCCAGCAGCCCAGAGGGGGTTTTGAAGACCCAGTACTTC.

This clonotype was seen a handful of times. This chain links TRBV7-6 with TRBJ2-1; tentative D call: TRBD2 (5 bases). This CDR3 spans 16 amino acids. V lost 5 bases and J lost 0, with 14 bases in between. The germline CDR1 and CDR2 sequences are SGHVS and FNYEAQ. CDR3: CASSPSRGSSYNEQFF. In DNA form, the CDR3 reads TGTGCCAGCAGCCCCAGCCGGGGAAGCTCCTACAATGAGCAGTTCTTC.

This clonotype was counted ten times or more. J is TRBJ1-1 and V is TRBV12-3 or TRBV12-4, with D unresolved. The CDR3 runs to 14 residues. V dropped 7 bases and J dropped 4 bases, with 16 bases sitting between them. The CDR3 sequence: CASTLLPGSTEAFF. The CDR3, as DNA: TGTGCCAGCACCCTCCTCCCAGGCAGCACTGAAGCTTTCTTT.

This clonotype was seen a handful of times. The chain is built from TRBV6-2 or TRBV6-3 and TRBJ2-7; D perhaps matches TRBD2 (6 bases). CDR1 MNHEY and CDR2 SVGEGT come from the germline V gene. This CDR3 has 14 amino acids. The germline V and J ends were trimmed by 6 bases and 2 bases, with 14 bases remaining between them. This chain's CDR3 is CASSRTGLAYEQYF. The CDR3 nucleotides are TGTGCCAGCAGCCGCACGGGACTCGCCTACGAGCAGTACTTC.

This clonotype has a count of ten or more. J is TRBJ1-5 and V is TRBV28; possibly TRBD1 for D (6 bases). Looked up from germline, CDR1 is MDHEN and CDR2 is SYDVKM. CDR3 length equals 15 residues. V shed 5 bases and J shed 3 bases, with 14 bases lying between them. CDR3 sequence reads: CASSKGQGLNQPQHF. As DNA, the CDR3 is TGTGCCAGCAGTAAGGGTCAGGGGCTCAATCAGCCCCAGCATTTT.

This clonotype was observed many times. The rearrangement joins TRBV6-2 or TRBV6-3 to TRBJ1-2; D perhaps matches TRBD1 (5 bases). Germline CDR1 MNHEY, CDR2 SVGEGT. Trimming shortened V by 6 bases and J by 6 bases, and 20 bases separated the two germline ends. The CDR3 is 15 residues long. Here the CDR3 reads CASSDRGTRVNGYTF. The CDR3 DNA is TGTGCCAGCAGCGACAGAGGCACCAGGGTTAATGGCTACACCTTC.